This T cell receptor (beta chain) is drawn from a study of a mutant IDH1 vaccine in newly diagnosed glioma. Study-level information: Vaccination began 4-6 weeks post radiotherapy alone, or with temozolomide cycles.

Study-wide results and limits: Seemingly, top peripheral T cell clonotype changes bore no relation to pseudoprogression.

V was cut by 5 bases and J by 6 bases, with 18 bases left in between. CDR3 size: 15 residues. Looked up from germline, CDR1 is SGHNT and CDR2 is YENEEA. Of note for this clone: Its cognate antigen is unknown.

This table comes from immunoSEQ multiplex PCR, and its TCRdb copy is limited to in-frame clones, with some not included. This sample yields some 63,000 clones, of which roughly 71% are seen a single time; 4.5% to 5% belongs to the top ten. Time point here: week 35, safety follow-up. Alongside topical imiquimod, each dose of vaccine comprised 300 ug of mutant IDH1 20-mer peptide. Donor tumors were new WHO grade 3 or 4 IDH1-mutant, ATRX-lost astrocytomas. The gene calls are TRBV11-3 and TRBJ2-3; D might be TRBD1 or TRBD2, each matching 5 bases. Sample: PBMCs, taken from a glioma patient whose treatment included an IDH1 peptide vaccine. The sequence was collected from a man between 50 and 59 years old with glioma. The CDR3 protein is CASSPPHSGRDTQYF. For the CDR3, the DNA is TGTGCCAGCAGCCCTCCTCATTCGGGGCGTGATACGCAGTATTTT. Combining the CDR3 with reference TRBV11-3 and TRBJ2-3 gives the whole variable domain EAGVVQSPRYKIIEKKQPVAFWCNPISGHNTLYWYLQNLGQGPELLIRYENEEAVDDSQLPKDRFSAERLKGVDSTLKIQPAELGDSAVYLCASSPPHSGRDTQYFGPGTRLTVL.